This T cell receptor (beta chain) was identified during a study of blood T cell repertoires in COVID-19. Study at large: PBMCs, B-cell-depleted T cells, or T cells were the source of the cDNA or gDNA that made up the material.

Participants came from some 26 US areas, aged roughly 18 to 89 years. The study assigned cohorts using participant-reported clinical history. For recovered donors of Cohort 3, there were two negative PCRs, clearance, or symptom resolution. Method: immunoSEQ multiplex PCR; TCRdb's copy keeps in-frame clones and lacks some. The data show 150,000 to 200,000 clones, around 80% seen once. CDR3 size: 14 residues. V was pared by 5 bases and J by 8 bases, with 9 bases of the junction left unmatched. Germline lookup yields CDR1 MNHEY and CDR2 SMNVEV (reference sequence). This chain connects TRBV27 to TRBJ1-2; 9 bases map to TRBD1. Sequencing was carried out using PBMCs or T cells enriched from blood (not recorded which). This TCR derives from a middle-aged man who had recovered from COVID-19. The CDR3 coding sequence is TGTGCCAGCAGTCGGGACAGGGCCGGACGGGGCTACACCTTC. Residues: CASSRDRAGRGYTF.